Each of the 18 T cell receptor beta chains below was sequenced from the same sample in a study of read filtering for tumor transcriptome and immune sequencing. Molecular barcoded adaptors covering alpha/delta and beta/gamma chains were used on approximately 400 ng RNA. TCRdb itself ran the reads through MiXCR, one entry per CDR3 protein. The sample lists some 20,000 distinct CDR3 sequences, roughly a fifth occurring once. The sample consisted of a population of CD138-negative cells sorted from bone marrow. The receptors stem from a donor aged 40 or older with multiple myeloma.

The table lists this clonotype with many counts. The rearrangement joins TRBV29-1 to TRBJ1-1; D gene ambiguous. The V gene lost 1 base and the J gene lost 2 bases, with 5 bases spanning the gap. The CDR3 sequence is 12 residues long. In germline, CDR1 is SQVTM, CDR2 ANQGSEA. The CDR3 nucleotides read TGCAGCGTTGAAGGGGGAAACACTGAAGCTTTCTTT. This sequence encodes CSVEGGNTEAFF.

Comments on this clonotype: One base away lies a much larger clone, so this may be a sequencing read error. The chain couples TRBV30 to TRBJ1-1, with D possibly being TRBD1 (5 bases). Germline V gene data show CDR1 as GTSNPN and CDR2 as SVGIG (reference sequence). The CDR3 extends over 16 amino acids. CDR3 in amino acids: CTWSVSWQGVNTEAFF. For the CDR3, the DNA is TGTACCTGGAGTGTAAGTTGGCAGGGCGTGAACACTGAAGCTTTCTTT.

This clonotype was seen ten or more times. This chain links TRBV24-1 with TRBJ2-5; the D is unclear. V was clipped by 3 bases and J by 5 bases, with 3 bases between them. This CDR3 is built from 11 residues. Per germline, CDR1 KGHDR and CDR2 SFDVKD. CDR3 sequence reads: CATSDGETQYF. The CDR3 DNA is TGTGCCACCAGTGATGGGGAGACCCAGTACTTC.

DNA for the CDR3: TGTGCCAGCAAAAGGGACGGTCACTCCTACGAGCAGTACTTC. Translation: CASKRDGHSYEQYF. V is TRBV27 and J is TRBJ2-7; D possibly matches TRBD1 or TRBD2 (5 bases each). V lost 7 bases, J lost 0 bases, and 13 bases lay in between. The CDR3 is made up of 14 amino acids. CDR1 is MNHEY, CDR2 SMNVEV, per germline (reference sequence).

This chain joins TRBV4-1 and TRBJ2-1, with D perhaps matching TRBD1 (6 bases). Germline V gene data show CDR1 as MGHRA and CDR2 as YSYEKL. Trimming cost V 5 bases and J 7 bases, with 12 bases left between them. The CDR3 has 13 residues. The CDR3, as DNA: TGCGCCAGCAGCTTCCATCAGGGGAATGAGCAGTTCTTC. The encoded protein is CASSFHQGNEQFF.

Many counts were recorded for this clonotype. V is TRBV7-8 and J is TRBJ2-1; D may be TRBD2 (6 bases). Germline V CDR1 and CDR2: SGHVS, FQNEAQ. The V end lost 3 bases, the J end lost 8 bases, and 14 bases lay between the germline ends. This CDR3 has 14 amino acids. CDR3 nucleotides: TGTGCCAGCAGCTTGACGGGAGATGAGTATGAGCAGTTCTTC. It translates to CASSLTGDEYEQFF.

This clonotype was detected ten times or more. The chain couples TRBV6-2 or TRBV6-3 to TRBJ1-5; possible D gene TRBD1, 5 bases. Trimming took 4 bases from V and 2 from J, leaving 15 bases between them. The germline CDR1 and CDR2 sequences are MNHEY and SVGEGT. This CDR3 is built from 16 residues. The CDR3 DNA is TGTGCCAGCAGTTTCCCCGGGACCTATGGCAATCAGCCCCAGCATTTT. It specifies CASSFPGTYGNQPQHF.

This clonotype is categorized as medium-sized (0.01 to 0.1%). V gene TRBV7-9 combines with J gene TRBJ2-2, with unresolved D. CDR1 is SEHNR and CDR2 is FQNEAQ in the germline V gene (reference sequence). Trimming shortened V by 1 base and J by 5 bases, and 5 bases separated the two germline ends. This CDR3 region has 13 residues. DNA for the CDR3: TGTGCCAGCAGCTTAGGGCAGACCGGGGAGCTGTTTTTT. Translation: CASSLGQTGELFF.

In nucleotides, the CDR3 is TGTGCCAGCAGTTGGAGCACTGAAGCTTTCTTT. Amino acid sequence: CASSWSTEAFF. The genes are TRBV6-6 and TRBJ1-1; no firm D call. The CDR3 is made up of 11 amino acids. Per the germline V gene, CDR1 is MNHNY and CDR2 is SVGAGI (reference sequence). V shed 4 bases and J shed 4 bases, with 4 bases lying between them.

On this clonotype: Sequence at one end of the junction differs from germline and may be a read error. V is TRBV7-8 and J is TRBJ2-1, with D unresolved. The CDR3 extends over 12 amino acids. Germline loops: CDR1 SGHVS, CDR2 FQNEAQ. The CDR3 nucleotides read TGTGCCAGCAGCCCCACCTACAATGAGCAGTTGTTC. The encoded protein is CASSPTYNEQLF.

This clonotype was observed many times. The rearrangement uses TRBV12-3 or TRBV12-4 and TRBJ2-1; D remains ambiguous. This CDR3 has 14 residues. The V end lost 3 bases, the J end lost 1 base, and 7 bases lay between the germline ends. The CDR3 loop is CASSFRQSYNEQFF. The CDR3 DNA is TGTGCCAGCAGTTTTAGGCAGTCCTACAATGAGCAGTTCTTC.

This clonotype was seen many times. This chain uses TRBV29-1 with TRBJ2-1; 7 nucleotides line up with TRBD2. The junction had 19 bases not matched to a gene; V was cut back by 6 bases and J by 8 bases. Germline assignment: CDR1 SQVTM and CDR2 ANQGSEA. CDR3 length: 16 amino acids. In DNA, the CDR3 is TGCAGCGTCACGATCAACCGGGACCCCAGCGGGGATGAGCAGTTCTTC. Its protein product is CSVTINRDPSGDEQFF.

Many counts were recorded for this clonotype. The rearrangement uses TRBV5-1 and TRBJ2-1; D is possibly TRBD2 (6 bases). Trimming took off 1 base at V and 0 bases at J, with 14 bases between the two ends. Germline loops: CDR1 SGHRS, CDR2 YFSETQ. The CDR3 runs to 17 residues. DNA of the CDR3: TGCGCCAGCAGCTTGATGTCGGGAGTCAACTCCTACAATGAGCAGTTCTTC. Its translation: CASSLMSGVNSYNEQFF.

This clonotype ranks as medium-sized. The rearrangement joins TRBV20-1 to TRBJ2-3; 8 bases align to TRBD2. The CDR3 is 16 residues long. V trimming: 1 base; J trimming: 0 bases; junction bases outside the gene matches: 6. Germline lookup yields CDR1 DFQATT and CDR2 SNEGSKA (reference sequence). Here the CDR3 DNA reads TGCAGTGCTAGAGGCCTACTAGCGGATAGCACAGATACGCAGTATTTT. Its translation is CSARGLLADSTDTQYF.

As to this clonotype: A far bigger clonotype differs at one base, so this is likely a read error. V gene TRBV2 combines with J gene TRBJ1-1; D gene ambiguous. The CDR3 extends over 13 amino acids. Germline V lookup: CDR1 SNHLY, CDR2 FYNNEI. CDR3 bases: TGTGCCAGCAGTTTTGGGTGGAACACTGAAGCTCTCTTT. Amino acids: CASSFGWNTEALF. Looking up the rest from reference TRBV2 and TRBJ1-1 gives the full variable domain: EPEVTQTPSHQVTQMGQEVILRCVPISNHLYFYWYRQILGQKVEFLVSFYNNEISEKSEIFDDQFSVERPDGSNFTLKIRSTKLEDSAMYFCASSFGWNTEALFGQGTRLTVV.

This clonotype has ten or more counts. The chain couples TRBV29-1 to TRBJ2-1; D is unclear. CDR1 is SQVTM and CDR2 is ANQGSEA in the germline V gene. V lost 6 bases, J lost 7 bases, and 13 bases lay in between. CDR3 length: 12 residues. The chain's CDR3 is CSVSDLGNEQFF. Written as DNA, the CDR3 is TGCAGCGTCTCTGACCTAGGTAATGAGCAGTTCTTC.

The table lists this clonotype with a few counts. The rearrangement uses TRBV18 and TRBJ2-6; unclear D gene. Trimming pared 4 bases from V and 1 base from J, leaving 11 bases between. CDR1 KGHSH and CDR2 LQKENI come from the germline V gene. CDR3 length: 16 residues. CDR3 nucleotides: TGTGCCAGCTCACGCTATATCCTGTCTGGGGCCAACGTCCTGACTTTC. It encodes CASSRYILSGANVLTF.

In its sample, this clonotype is medium-sized. This chain links TRBV5-6 with TRBJ2-1, with no clear D. The CDR3 has 13 amino acids. V lost 4 bases to trimming and J lost 8 bases, with 13 bases between them. Germline V gene sequence: CDR1 SGHDT, CDR2 YYEEEE. In DNA, the CDR3 is TGTGCCAGCAGCCAATCGGCCAATGATGAGCAGTTCTTC. Its translation: CASSQSANDEQFF.